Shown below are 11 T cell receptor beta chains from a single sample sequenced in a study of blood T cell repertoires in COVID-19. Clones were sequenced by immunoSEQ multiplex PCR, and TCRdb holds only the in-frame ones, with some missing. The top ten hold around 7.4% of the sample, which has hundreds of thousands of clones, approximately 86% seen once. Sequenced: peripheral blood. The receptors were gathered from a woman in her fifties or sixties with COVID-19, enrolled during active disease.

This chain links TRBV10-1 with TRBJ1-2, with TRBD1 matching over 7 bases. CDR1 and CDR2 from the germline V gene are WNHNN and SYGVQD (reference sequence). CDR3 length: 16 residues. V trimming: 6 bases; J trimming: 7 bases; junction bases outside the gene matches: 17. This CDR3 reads CASSNSVNRGIGGYTF. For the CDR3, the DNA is TGCGCCAGCAGCAATTCCGTAAACAGGGGAATAGGTGGCTACACCTTC.

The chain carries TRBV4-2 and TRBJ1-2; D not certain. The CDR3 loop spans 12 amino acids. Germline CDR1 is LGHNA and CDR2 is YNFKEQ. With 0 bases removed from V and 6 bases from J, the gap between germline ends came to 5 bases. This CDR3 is CASSQDADGYTF. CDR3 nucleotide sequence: TGTGCCAGCAGCCAAGACGCGGATGGCTACACCTTC.

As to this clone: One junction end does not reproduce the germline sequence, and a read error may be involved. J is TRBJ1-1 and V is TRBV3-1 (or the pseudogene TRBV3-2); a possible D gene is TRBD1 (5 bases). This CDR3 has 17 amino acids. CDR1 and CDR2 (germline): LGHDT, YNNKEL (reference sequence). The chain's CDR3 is CASSQRGWGGLNAEAFF. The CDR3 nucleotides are TGTGCCAGCAGCCAAAGGGGTTGGGGGGGTCTGAACGCTGAAGCTTTCTTT.

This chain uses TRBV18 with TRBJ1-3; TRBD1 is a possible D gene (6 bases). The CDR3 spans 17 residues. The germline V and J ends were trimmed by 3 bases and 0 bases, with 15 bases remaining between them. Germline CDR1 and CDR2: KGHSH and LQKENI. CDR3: CASSPTGTPSSGNTIYF. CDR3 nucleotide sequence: TGTGCCAGCTCACCGACAGGAACGCCTTCCTCTGGAAACACCATATATTTT.

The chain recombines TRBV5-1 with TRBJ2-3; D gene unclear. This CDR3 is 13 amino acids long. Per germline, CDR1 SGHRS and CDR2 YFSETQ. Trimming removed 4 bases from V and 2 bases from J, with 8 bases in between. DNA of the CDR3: TGCGCCAGCAGCCGAACTCACACAGATACGCAGTATTTT. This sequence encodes CASSRTHTDTQYF. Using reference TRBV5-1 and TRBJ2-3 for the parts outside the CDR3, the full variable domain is KAGVTQTPRYLIKTRGQQVTLSCSPISGHRSVSWYQQTPGQGLQFLFEYFSETQRNKGNFPGRFSGRQFSNSRSEMNVSTLELGDSALYLCASSRTHTDTQYFGPGTRLTVL.

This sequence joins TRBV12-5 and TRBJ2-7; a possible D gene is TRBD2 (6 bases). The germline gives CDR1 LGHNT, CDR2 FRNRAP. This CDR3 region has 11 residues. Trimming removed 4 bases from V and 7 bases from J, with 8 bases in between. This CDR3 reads CASGSAGEQYF. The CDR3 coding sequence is TGTGCTAGTGGTTCCGCGGGAGAGCAGTACTTC.

The CDR3 sequence: CASSPRVNTEAFF. The CDR3 nucleotides read TGTGCCAGCAGCCCCCGAGTGAACACTGAAGCTTTCTTT. The chain recombines TRBV11-1 with TRBJ1-1, with D unresolved. CDR1 is SGHAT, CDR2 FQDESV, per germline (reference sequence). V lost 5 bases and J lost 0, with 7 bases in between. The CDR3 consists of 13 residues.

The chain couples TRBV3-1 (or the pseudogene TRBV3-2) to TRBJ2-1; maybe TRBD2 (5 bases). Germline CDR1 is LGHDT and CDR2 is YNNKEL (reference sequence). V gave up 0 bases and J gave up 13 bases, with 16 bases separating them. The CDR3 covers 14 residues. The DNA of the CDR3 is TGTGCCAGCAGCCAAGAACGGGGTGTAGATGGACAGTTCTTC. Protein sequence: CASSQERGVDGQFF.

The CDR3 reads CASSLGRDLTAEAFF. Written as DNA, the CDR3 is TGCGCCAGCAGCTTGGGACGGGACTTGACGGCTGAAGCTTTCTTT. The J gene is TRBJ1-1, the V gene TRBV5-1; the D gene is possibly TRBD1 (5 bases). Germline CDR1 and CDR2: SGHRS and YFSETQ. V was cut by 0 bases and J by 6 bases, with 15 bases left in between. The CDR3 totals 15 residues.

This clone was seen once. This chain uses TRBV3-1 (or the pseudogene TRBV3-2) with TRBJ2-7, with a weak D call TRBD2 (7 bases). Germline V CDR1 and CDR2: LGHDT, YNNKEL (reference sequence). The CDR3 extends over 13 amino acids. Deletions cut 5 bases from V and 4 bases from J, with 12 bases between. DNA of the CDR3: TGTGCCAGCAGCAACGGGGGGCCATACGAGCAGTACTTC. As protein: CASSNGGPYEQYF.

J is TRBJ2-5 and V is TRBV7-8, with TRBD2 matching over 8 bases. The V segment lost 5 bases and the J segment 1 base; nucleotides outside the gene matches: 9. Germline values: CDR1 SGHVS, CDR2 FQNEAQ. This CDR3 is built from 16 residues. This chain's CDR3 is CASSRGVAGRQETQYF. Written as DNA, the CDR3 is TGTGCCAGCAGCCGGGGGGTAGCGGGGCGCCAAGAGACCCAGTACTTC.